This T cell receptor (beta chain) was documented in a study of T cell repertoires in cytomegalovirus infection. Study-wide context: Both a matching HLA type and CMV infection were indicated by public TCR beta signatures.

TCRdb re-analysed the reads in MiXCR, keeping a single row per CDR3 protein. This table has about 230,000 distinct CDR3 sequences, over 20% appearing once. The study, taken as a whole, reports: The cumulative frequency of public TCR beta families identified carriers of CMV plus the relevant HLA. HLA-C-restricted TCR beta clonotypes specific for CMV led the ex vivo response.

A note on this clonotype: As yet, its antigen is unknown.

The V end was cut by 0 bases, the J end by 2 bases, with 16 bases between. The CDR3 is 17 amino acids. Germline CDR1 and CDR2: SGDLS and YYNGEE. The sequence was obtained from a human donor in good health (CMV status not recorded). Some clones in this sample may be carry-over from other donors' samples. The sequencing sample was made of CD8+ T cells from PBMCs. The chain combines TRBV9 with TRBJ2-3; D perhaps matches TRBD2 (6 bases). In DNA, the CDR3 is TGTGCCAGCAGCGTAGTGTCTCCGGGACTCCTCACAGATACGCAGTATTTT. It translates to CASSVVSPGLLTDTQYF.